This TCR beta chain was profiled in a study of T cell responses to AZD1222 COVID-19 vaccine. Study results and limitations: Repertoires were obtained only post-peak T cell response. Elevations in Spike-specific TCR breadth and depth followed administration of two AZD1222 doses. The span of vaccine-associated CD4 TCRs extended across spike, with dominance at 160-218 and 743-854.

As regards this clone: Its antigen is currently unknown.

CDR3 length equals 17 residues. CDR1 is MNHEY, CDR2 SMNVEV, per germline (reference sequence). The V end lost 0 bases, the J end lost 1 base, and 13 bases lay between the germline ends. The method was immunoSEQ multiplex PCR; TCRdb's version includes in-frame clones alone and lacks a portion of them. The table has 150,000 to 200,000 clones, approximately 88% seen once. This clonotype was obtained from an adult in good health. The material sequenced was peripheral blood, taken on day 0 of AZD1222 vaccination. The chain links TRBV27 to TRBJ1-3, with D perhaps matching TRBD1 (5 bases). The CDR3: CASSLSRGAASGNTIYF. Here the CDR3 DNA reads TGTGCCAGCAGTTTATCGCGCGGGGCCGCTTCTGGAAACACCATATATTTT.